The 8 T cell receptor beta chains below were found in one sample sequenced in a study of blood T cell repertoires in COVID-19. The protocol was immunoSEQ multiplex PCR, while the TCRdb copy is restricted to in-frame clones and leaves out a portion. Of around 260,000 clones in the sample, about 88% were seen once. The sample consisted of peripheral blood. The source is a man between 18 and 29 years old with active or convalescent COVID-19.

V and J are TRBV10-3 and TRBJ2-3; D is undetermined. Germline CDR1 is ENHRY and CDR2 is SYGVKD. Trimming shortened V by 5 bases and J by 4 bases, and 7 bases separated the two germline ends. CDR3 length: 12 amino acids. This CDR3 is CAISTASDTQYF. For the CDR3, the DNA is TGTGCCATCAGTACTGCCTCAGATACGCAGTATTTT.

The chain uses TRBV28 and TRBJ1-6; 9 bases map to TRBD1. This CDR3 has 14 residues. With 5 bases clipped from V and 8 bases from J, the junction kept 4 bases outside the gene matches. CDR1 MDHEN and CDR2 SYDVKM come from the germline V gene. CDR3 nucleotide sequence: TGTGCCAGCAGTCCGGGGACAGGGCATTCACCCCTCCACTTT. Translating it yields CASSPGTGHSPLHF.

The gene calls are TRBV7-2 and TRBJ2-5; a possible D gene is TRBD2 (5 bases). V dropped 5 bases and J dropped 5 bases, with 18 bases sitting between them. Germline V gene lookup returns CDR1 SGHTA and CDR2 FQGNSA. The CDR3 consists of 15 residues. DNA of the CDR3: TGTGCCAGCAGCCCAGGACTTACTAGAGAGGAGACCCAGTACTTC. It is translated as CASSPGLTREETQYF.

The chain is built from TRBV28 and TRBJ1-2; D gene unclear. The CDR3 extends over 13 amino acids. CDR1 and CDR2 from the germline V gene are MDHEN and SYDVKM. The V and J ends lost 4 bases and 0 bases respectively, with 6 bases between them. CDR3 protein: CASSWAANYGYTF. The CDR3 DNA follows: TGTGCCAGCAGTTGGGCAGCTAACTATGGCTACACCTTC.

The V and J genes are TRBV2 and TRBJ1-5, with 9 bases identical to TRBD1. V lost 10 bases and J lost 7; bases outside the gene matches: 11. The CDR3 spans 14 residues. Germline V CDR1 and CDR2: SNHLY, FYNNEI. CDR3 in DNA: TGTGCCACGTCCCGGGACAGGGATGGGCAGCCCCAGCATTTT. Residues: CATSRDRDGQPQHF. The variable domain in full, with the rest retrieved from reference TRBV2 and TRBJ1-5, is EPEVTQTPSHQVTQMGQEVILRCVPISNHLYFYWYRQILGQKVEFLVSFYNNEISEKSEIFDDQFSVERPDGSNFTLKIRSTKLEDSAMYFCATSRDRDGQPQHFGDGTRLSIL.

The gene calls are TRBV2 and TRBJ2-7; tentative D call: TRBD1 (6 bases). V dropped 4 bases and J dropped 3 bases, with 16 bases sitting between them. The CDR3 covers 15 residues. The germline V gene has CDR1 SNHLY and CDR2 FYNNEI. DNA for the CDR3: TGTGCCAGCAGTGCAGTTTCAGGGGTCGGCTACGAGCAGTACTTC. This gives the protein CASSAVSGVGYEQYF.

The chain uses TRBV7-3 and TRBJ2-2; 9 bases fit TRBD2. The CDR3 runs to 15 residues. V lost 6 bases, J lost 5 bases, and 7 bases stayed unmatched. The germline gives CDR1 SGHTA, CDR2 FQGTGA. The CDR3 here is CASSSPGLATGELFF. CDR3 sequence (DNA): TGTGCCAGCAGTTCGCCGGGACTAGCAACCGGGGAGCTGTTTTTT.

The J gene is TRBJ2-5, the V gene TRBV5-1; 9 bases are shared with TRBD2. The CDR3 is 17 amino acids. V lost 1 base and J lost 1; bases outside the gene matches: 8. The V gene's germline CDR1 is SGHRS and CDR2 YFSETQ. The chain's CDR3 is CASSLRLGGGAQETQYF. The CDR3 DNA reads as TGCGCCAGCAGCTTGAGGCTGGGCGGGGGGGCCCAAGAGACCCAGTACTTC.